A selection of T cell receptor beta chains follows, all from one sample in a study of CD8 T cells in Susac syndrome. TCRdb fed the immunoSEQ multiplex PCR reads into MiXCR, producing one record per CDR3 protein. The table lists under 200,000 distinct CDR3 sequences, around 95% of them singletons. The sample consisted of CD4+ T cells from PBMCs. The source of these receptors is a human donor in good health. CDR3s include the opening cysteine and the closing phenylalanine or tryptophan. Only part of the rows carry a size: once, few, many, or a class if the clone is expanded.

clone_size v_call cdr3_aa
NA TRBV12-3/TRBV12-4 CASTLTGPDNEQFF
once TRBV11-1 CASTQLNTGELFF
NA TRBV27 CATVPSGGTEAFF
NA TRBV7-2 CASSLANSPGAFF
NA TRBV3-1 CASSQGKSQYF
once TRBV3-1 CASSQAPTKAYEQYF
NA TRBV20-1 CSANGQGGGRGNTEAFF
NA TRBV27 CASRGGVGIQTQYF
NA TRBV20-1 CSARDRLRNTEAFF
NA TRBV20-1 CSAPRTGPVTDTQYF
NA TRBV3-1 CASSYVPGQGSYGYTF
NA TRBV20-1 CSASLPLQGRDTEAFF
NA TRBV20-1 CSARDWRVGTQYF
NA TRBV7-2 CASSLRRTEQFF
NA TRBV19 CASRAPGQANTDTQYF
NA TRBV20-1 CSAGWADEQFF
NA TRBV10-3 CAISGHWGQVYGYTF
NA TRBV27 CASSLSRGPWPQHF
NA TRBV19 CASSTGSYEQYF
NA TRBV3-1 CASRRDGLVLTF
NA TRBV20-1 CSAVPGREQETQYF
NA TRBV6-2/TRBV6-3 CASSYSRQPQPQHF
once TRBV15 CATSRDLRIEGNTIYF
NA TRBV5-1 CASSSTTGDGYTF
NA TRBV6-1 CASTIGGHGGRTGELFF
NA TRBV27 CASSSAGTGGHQPQHF
NA TRBV25-1 CASSDPRFSAGELFF
NA TRBV10-3 CAISGAGDGYTF
NA TRBV29-1 CSVAIGQGIQPQHF
NA TRBV29-1 CSVSGQNTEAFF
NA TRBV7-2 CASSPGQSQETQYF
NA TRBV29-1 CSVEGDGYTDTQYF
NA TRBV5-5 CASSLWSNPTDTQYF
once TRBV19 CASSRNRVGEQFF
NA TRBV20-1 CSAAGTANYGYTF